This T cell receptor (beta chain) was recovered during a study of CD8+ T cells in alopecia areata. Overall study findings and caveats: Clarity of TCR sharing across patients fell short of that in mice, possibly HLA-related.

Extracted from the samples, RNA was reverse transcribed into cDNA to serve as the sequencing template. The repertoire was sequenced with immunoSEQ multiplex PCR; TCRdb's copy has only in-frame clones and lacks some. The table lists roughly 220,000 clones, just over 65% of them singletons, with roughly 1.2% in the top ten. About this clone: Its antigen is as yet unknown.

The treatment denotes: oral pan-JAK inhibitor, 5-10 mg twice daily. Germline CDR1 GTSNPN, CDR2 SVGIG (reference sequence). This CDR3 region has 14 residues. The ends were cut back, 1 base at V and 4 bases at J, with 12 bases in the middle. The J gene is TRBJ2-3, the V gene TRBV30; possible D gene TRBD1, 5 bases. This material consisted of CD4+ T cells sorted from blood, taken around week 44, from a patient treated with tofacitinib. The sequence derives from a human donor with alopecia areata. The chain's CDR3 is CAWSEQGIPDTQYF. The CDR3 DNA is TGTGCCTGGAGTGAGCAGGGAATCCCAGATACGCAGTATTTT.